The 23 T cell receptor beta chains presented below share a single source sample, sequenced in a study of cytotoxic CD8 clonotypes in ibrutinib-treated CLL. Sequencing used immunoSEQ multiplex PCR; TCRdb keeps in-frame clones, though not all of them. The table records about 160,000 clones, approximately 80% of them present only once. The source material was PBMCs, sampled after 24 months of ibrutinib treatment. These receptors were obtained from a human donor with chronic lymphocytic leukemia.

In this sample, this clone turned up once. V and J are TRBV4-2 and TRBJ1-5, with 10 bases lining up with TRBD1. CDR3 length: 17 amino acids. CDR1 and CDR2 (germline): LGHNA, YNFKEQ. With 1 base clipped from V and 5 bases from J, the junction kept 8 bases outside the gene matches. CDR3 DNA: TGTGCCAGCAGCCAAGCCCCGGGACAGGGGTTCCATCAGCCCCAGCATTTT. It yields the protein CASSQAPGQGFHQPQHF.

The chain has TRBV7-2 and TRBJ1-2; TRBD1 matches 7 bases. V was clipped by 1 base and J by 8 bases; unmatched bases: 1. Germline V CDR1 and CDR2: SGHTA, FQGNSA. CDR3 length equals 12 residues. In nucleotides, the CDR3 is TGTGCCAGCAGCTTAGTGGACAGGGGCTACACCTTC. This codes for CASSLVDRGYTF.

The chain has TRBV18 and TRBJ1-5; D may be TRBD1 (6 bases). Deletions cut 2 bases from V and 7 bases from J, with 15 bases between. Germline values: CDR1 KGHSH, CDR2 LQKENI. The CDR3 covers 15 residues. CDR3 loop: CASSPLGNRVQPQHF. CDR3 coding DNA: TGTGCCAGCTCACCATTGGGAAACAGGGTGCAGCCCCAGCATTTT.

This chain links TRBV30 with TRBJ1-1; no clear D. This CDR3 is built from 13 residues. Per germline, CDR1 GTSNPN and CDR2 SVGIG (reference sequence). Trimming removed 3 bases at V and 1 base at J, with 9 bases between. CDR3 amino acids: CAWRPPGNTEAFF. In DNA form, the CDR3 reads TGTGCCTGGAGACCGCCAGGGAACACTGAAGCTTTCTTT.

CDR3 loop: CASSDGTEAFF. The CDR3 DNA reads as TGTGCCAGCAGTGACGGGACTGAAGCTTTCTTT. This chain joins TRBV6-4 and TRBJ1-1; D not resolved. The germline V gene encodes CDR1 MRHNA and CDR2 SNTAGT. CDR3 length: 11 residues. Trimming took 2 bases from V and 5 from J, leaving 3 bases between them.

The chain carries TRBV9 and TRBJ1-1, with 10 nucleotides matching TRBD1. The length of the CDR3 is 15 residues. V lost 4 bases and J lost 6; bases outside the gene matches: 9. CDR1 is SGDLS, CDR2 YYNGEE, per germline. This CDR3 reads CASSTRDRGGPEAFF. CDR3 DNA: TGTGCCAGCAGCACCCGGGACAGGGGTGGACCTGAAGCTTTCTTT. The whole variable domain, filled in from reference TRBV9 and TRBJ1-1, reads DSGVTQTPKHLITATGQRVTLRCSPRSGDLSVYWYQQSLDQGLQFLIQYYNGEERAKGNILERFSAQQFPDLHSELNLSSLELGDSALYFCASSTRDRGGPEAFFGQGTRLTVV.

V gene TRBV28 combines with J gene TRBJ2-3; no reliable D call. The CDR3 length is 13 residues. The V gene's germline CDR1 is MDHEN and CDR2 SYDVKM. The V end was cut by 7 bases, the J end by 4 bases, with 12 bases between. In nucleotides, the CDR3 is TGTGCCAGCACCCCTCCGGTCGCAGATACGCAGTATTTT. Its translation: CASTPPVADTQYF.

The CDR3 DNA sequence: TGTGCCAGCGAAATAGCGGCCTCCTACAATGAGCAGTTCTTC. Amino acids: CASEIAASYNEQFF. This chain joins TRBV28 and TRBJ2-1; D is possibly TRBD2 (6 bases). Trimming pared 8 bases from V and 0 bases from J, leaving 11 bases between. Germline V gives CDR1 MDHEN, CDR2 SYDVKM. CDR3 length: 14 amino acids.

This chain connects TRBV19 to TRBJ1-5; perhaps TRBD1 as D (6 bases). The V gene lost 6 bases and the J gene lost 4 bases, with 13 bases spanning the gap. The CDR3 runs 14 residues. Germline V CDR1 and CDR2: LNHDA, SQIVND (reference sequence). As DNA, the CDR3 is TGTGCCAGTAGAAGGACAGATATAAATCAGCCCCAGCATTTT. Translating gives CASRRTDINQPQHF.

CDR3 in amino acids: CASSLSWAPGPYEQYF. The CDR3 nucleotides read TGTGCCAGCAGTTTATCTTGGGCCCCGGGCCCATACGAGCAGTACTTC. The gene calls are TRBV27 and TRBJ2-7; D gene unclear. The CDR3 is made up of 16 amino acids. The V and J ends lost 0 bases and 4 bases respectively, with 16 bases between them. Per germline, CDR1 MNHEY and CDR2 SMNVEV (reference sequence).

The table lists this clone with a few counts. This chain joins TRBV27 and TRBJ2-7, with D perhaps TRBD1 or TRBD2 (7 bases each). The V and J ends lost 6 bases and 2 bases respectively, with 23 bases between them. The CDR3 sequence is 17 residues long. Germline values: CDR1 MNHEY, CDR2 SMNVEV (reference sequence). CDR3 protein: CASSRQGTAGPAYEQYF. CDR3 DNA sequence: TGTGCCAGCAGCCGACAGGGAACAGCGGGGCCCGCCTACGAGCAGTACTTC.

The CDR3 nucleotides read TGTGCCAGCAGCTTCGGGGGGGCGGGAGAGACCCAGTACTTC. Protein product: CASSFGGAGETQYF. This sequence joins TRBV7-2 and TRBJ2-5; 8 nucleotides align to TRBD2. Per the germline V gene, CDR1 is SGHTA and CDR2 is FQGNSA. The junction had 4 bases not matched to a gene; V was cut back by 3 bases and J by 4 bases. The CDR3 contains 14 residues.

CDR3 in amino acids: CASSFLANQPQHF. The CDR3 nucleotides are TGTGCCAGCAGCTTTCTGGCAAATCAGCCCCAGCATTTT. The chain combines TRBV5-5 with TRBJ1-5, with D unresolved. V lost 2 bases to trimming and J lost 4 bases, with 7 bases between them. The CDR3 loop spans 13 amino acids. From germline, CDR1 is SGHKS and CDR2 YYEKEE (reference sequence).

This chain connects TRBV21-1 to TRBJ2-1; the table calls TRBD1, which could not be checked here. TRBV21-1 counts as a pseudogene. The CDR3 is 12 amino acids. CDR3 coding DNA: TGTGCCCGAAACACCTCCTACAATGAGCAGTTCTTC. It is translated as CARNTSYNEQFF.

The V gene is TRBV6-6, the J gene TRBJ1-1; D is unresolved. The ends were cut back, 2 bases at V and 0 bases at J, with 10 bases in the middle. This CDR3 comprises 15 residues. Germline assignment: CDR1 MNHNY and CDR2 SVGAGI (reference sequence). CDR3 region: CASSYGSDMNTEAFF. The CDR3 region has the DNA TGTGCCAGCAGTTACGGAAGCGACATGAACACTGAAGCTTTCTTT.

With respect to this clone: Different DNA sequences within this sample yield the same CDR3. V and J are TRBV30 and TRBJ2-1; D remains ambiguous. The CDR3 spans 10 residues. Trimming pared 2 bases from V and 8 bases from J, leaving 4 bases between. The germline V gene encodes CDR1 GTSNPN and CDR2 SVGIG (reference sequence). CDR3 region: CAWSSYEQFF. In nucleotides, the CDR3 is TGTGCCTGGAGTTCCTATGAGCAGTTCTTC. The whole variable domain, remainder taken from reference TRBV30 and TRBJ2-1, is SQTIHQWPATLVQPVGSPLSLECTVEGTSNPNLYWYRQAAGRGLQLLFYSVGIGQISSEVPQNLSASRPQDRQFILSSKKLLLSDSGFYLCAWSSYEQFFGPGTRLTVL.

The rearrangement joins TRBV5-1 to TRBJ1-2; 7 bases line up with TRBD1. The J segment lost 0 bases and the V segment lost 1 base, leaving 12 bases of the junction unmatched. CDR1 is SGHRS, CDR2 YFSETQ, per germline. The CDR3 consists of 18 residues. This CDR3 reads CASSLPQGEVGANYGYTF. In nucleotides, the CDR3 is TGCGCCAGCAGCTTGCCGCAGGGGGAGGTTGGTGCTAACTATGGCTACACCTTC. Variable domain in full (rest from reference TRBV5-1 and TRBJ1-2): KAGVTQTPRYLIKTRGQQVTLSCSPISGHRSVSWYQQTPGQGLQFLFEYFSETQRNKGNFPGRFSGRQFSNSRSEMNVSTLELGDSALYLCASSLPQGEVGANYGYTFGSGTRLTVV.

The V and J genes are TRBV5-1 and TRBJ1-1, with D perhaps matching TRBD1 (6 bases). Germline CDR1 reads SGHRS; CDR2 reads YFSETQ. V was cut by 0 bases and J by 10 bases, with 13 bases left in between. The CDR3 sequence is 13 residues long. CDR3 protein: CASSLEYRDPAFF. CDR3 nucleotides: TGCGCCAGCAGCTTGGAATACAGGGATCCAGCTTTCTTT. Combining the CDR3 with reference TRBV5-1 and TRBJ1-1 gives the whole variable domain KAGVTQTPRYLIKTRGQQVTLSCSPISGHRSVSWYQQTPGQGLQFLFEYFSETQRNKGNFPGRFSGRQFSNSRSEMNVSTLELGDSALYLCASSLEYRDPAFFGQGTRLTVV.

This rearrangement joins TRBV19 to TRBJ1-2, with 7 positions matching TRBD1. The CDR3 is 13 residues long. V lost 11 bases, J lost 2 bases, and 8 bases stayed unmatched. Germline V lookup: CDR1 LNHDA, CDR2 SQIVND (reference sequence). The CDR3: CAGKSTGNYGYTF. The DNA of the CDR3 is TGTGCCGGAAAATCGACAGGGAACTATGGCTACACCTTC.

V and J are TRBV5-4 and TRBJ1-1, with D perhaps matching TRBD1 (6 bases). V lost 0 bases, J lost 5 bases, and 14 bases lay in between. Germline V gene sequence: CDR1 SGHNT, CDR2 YYREEE (reference sequence). The length of the CDR3 is 15 residues. As DNA, the CDR3 is TGTGCCAGCAGCTTGGCCAGGGGTTTTGGGACTGAAGCTTTCTTT. It codes for CASSLARGFGTEAFF.

The genes are TRBV6-6 and TRBJ1-2; TRBD1 might be the D (5 bases). V shed 2 bases and J shed 4 bases, with 14 bases lying between them. Germline CDR1 is MNHNY and CDR2 is SVGAGI (reference sequence). This CDR3 contains 15 residues. CDR3 DNA: TGTGCCAGCAGTTACCTGGGGCAGCGGGGCTATGGCTACACCTTC. Residues: CASSYLGQRGYGYTF.

This chain links TRBV5-1 with TRBJ1-1, with 10 positions matching TRBD1. Germline CDR1 and CDR2: SGHRS and YFSETQ. The CDR3 is 15 amino acids. V shed 4 bases and J 8 bases; nucleotides not matched to a gene: 11. CDR3 residues: CASSLRDRGEWEAFF. The CDR3 bases are TGCGCCAGCAGCCTCCGGGACAGGGGAGAGTGGGAAGCTTTCTTT.

V usage is TRBV6-6 and J usage is TRBJ1-1, with no clear D. This CDR3 comprises 15 residues. The V gene lost 5 bases and the J gene lost 0 bases, with 13 bases spanning the gap. Germline assignment: CDR1 MNHNY and CDR2 SVGAGI (reference sequence). The CDR3 region is CASSDRTGMNTEAFF. The CDR3 DNA reads as TGTGCCAGCAGTGACCGGACTGGGATGAACACTGAAGCTTTCTTT.